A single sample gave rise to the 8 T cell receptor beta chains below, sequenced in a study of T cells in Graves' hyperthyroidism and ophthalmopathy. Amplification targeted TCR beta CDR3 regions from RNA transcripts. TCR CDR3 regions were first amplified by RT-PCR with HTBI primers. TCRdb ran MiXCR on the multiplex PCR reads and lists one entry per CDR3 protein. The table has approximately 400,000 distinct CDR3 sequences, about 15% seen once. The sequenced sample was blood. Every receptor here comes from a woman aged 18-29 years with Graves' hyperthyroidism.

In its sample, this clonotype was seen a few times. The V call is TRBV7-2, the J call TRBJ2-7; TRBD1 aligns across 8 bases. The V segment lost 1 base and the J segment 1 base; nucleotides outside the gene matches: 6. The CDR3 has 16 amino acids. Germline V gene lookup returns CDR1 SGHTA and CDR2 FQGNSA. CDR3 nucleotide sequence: TGTGCCAGCAGCTTAGTTATACGGACAGGGTCCTACGAGCAGTACTTC. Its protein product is CASSLVIRTGSYEQYF.

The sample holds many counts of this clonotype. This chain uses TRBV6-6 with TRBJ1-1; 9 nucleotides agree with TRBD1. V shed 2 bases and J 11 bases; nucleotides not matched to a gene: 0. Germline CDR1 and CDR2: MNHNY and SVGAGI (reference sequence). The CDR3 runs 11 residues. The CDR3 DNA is TGTGCCAGCAGTTACGACAGGGGGGCTTTCTTT. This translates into CASSYDRGAFF.

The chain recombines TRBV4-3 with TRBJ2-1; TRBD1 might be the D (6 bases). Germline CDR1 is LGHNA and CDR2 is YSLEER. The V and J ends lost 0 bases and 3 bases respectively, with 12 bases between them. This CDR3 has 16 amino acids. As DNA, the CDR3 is TGCGCCAGCAGCCAAGAGTCGTTAGGGGGCTACAATGAGCAGTTCTTC. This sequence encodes CASSQESLGGYNEQFF.

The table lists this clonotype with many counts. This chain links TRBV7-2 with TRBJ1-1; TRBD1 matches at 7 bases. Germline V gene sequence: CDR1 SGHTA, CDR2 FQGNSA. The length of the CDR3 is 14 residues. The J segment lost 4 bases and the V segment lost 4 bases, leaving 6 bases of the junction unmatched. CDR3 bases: TGTGCCAGCAGCTCCTGGACAGGCGGCACTGAAGCTTTCTTT. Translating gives CASSSWTGGTEAFF.

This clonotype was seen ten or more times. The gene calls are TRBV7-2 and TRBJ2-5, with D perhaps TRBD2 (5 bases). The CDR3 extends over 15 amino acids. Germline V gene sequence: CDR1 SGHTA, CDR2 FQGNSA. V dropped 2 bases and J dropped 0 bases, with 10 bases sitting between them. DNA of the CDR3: TGTGCCAGCAGCTTATACCCGGGGTACCAAGAGACCCAGTACTTC. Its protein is CASSLYPGYQETQYF.

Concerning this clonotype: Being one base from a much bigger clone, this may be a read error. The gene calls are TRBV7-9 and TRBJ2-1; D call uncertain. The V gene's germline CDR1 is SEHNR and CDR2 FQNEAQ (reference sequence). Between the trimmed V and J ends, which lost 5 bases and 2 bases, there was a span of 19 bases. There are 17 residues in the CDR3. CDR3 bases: TGTGCCAGCAGCCTATCTTCTGGTGGGAACCCCTACAATGAGCAGTTCTTC. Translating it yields CASSLSSGGNPYNEQFF.

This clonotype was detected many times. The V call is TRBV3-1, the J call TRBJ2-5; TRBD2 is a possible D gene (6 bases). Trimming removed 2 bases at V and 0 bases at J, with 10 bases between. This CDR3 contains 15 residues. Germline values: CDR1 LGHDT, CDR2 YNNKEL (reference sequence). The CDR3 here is CASSQIAGYQETQYF. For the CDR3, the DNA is TGTGCCAGCAGCCAAATTGCGGGGTACCAAGAGACCCAGTACTTC.

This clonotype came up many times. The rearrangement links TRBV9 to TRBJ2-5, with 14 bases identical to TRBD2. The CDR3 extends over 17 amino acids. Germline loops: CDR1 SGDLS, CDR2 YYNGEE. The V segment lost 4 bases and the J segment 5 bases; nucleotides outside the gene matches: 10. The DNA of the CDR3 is TGTGCCAGCAGCCCGAAGGGACTAGCGGGAGTAGTGGAGACCCAGTACTTC. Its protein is CASSPKGLAGVVETQYF. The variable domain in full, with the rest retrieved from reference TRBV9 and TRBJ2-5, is DSGVTQTPKHLITATGQRVTLRCSPRSGDLSVYWYQQSLDQGLQFLIQYYNGEERAKGNILERFSAQQFPDLHSELNLSSLELGDSALYFCASSPKGLAGVVETQYFGPGTRLLVL.